This TCR beta chain was recorded in a study of blood T cell repertoires in COVID-19 (dated by TCRdb to about 2020). Regarding the study in general: Collaborator samples came from the United States, Italy and Spain and covered acute and convalescent phases of COVID-19. The repertoires were released in a freely available public database meant as a resource for research on the immune response to SARS-CoV-2. Sample metadata almost always included a de-identified subject ID, COVID-19 status, age in years and sex. Where available, HLA class I and class II types were obtained from metadata supplied by the sample provider rather than from assay-based typing. Subjects who had been exposed to COVID-19, were actively infected with it, or had recovered from it provided the deeply sampled blood TCRbeta repertoires that made up the dataset. The material from the prospective study consisted of cDNA or gDNA derived from T cells, B-cell-depleted T cells, or PBMCs. The samples were drawn from two sources: the first 160 participants of the ongoing ImmuneRACE study, and approximately 1,300 subjects contributed by 6 global collaborators.

TCRbeta CDR3 regions were amplified from genomic DNA using the immunoSEQ Assay, a bias-controlled multiplex PCR. The authors' pipeline ran thus. Nucleated cell counts per sample were estimated from amplification of reference gene primers within the assay. To quantify the absolute abundance of each unique TCRbeta CDR3 rearrangement, sequence reads were collapsed and filtered. For each sample, productive Simpson clonality was calculated by taking the square root of Simpson's diversity index across productive rearrangements. TCRdb limited this immuneACCESS table to in-frame rearrangements with V and J called. A share of clones is missing; checked studies link under half to unresolved V genes, and the rest is unexplained. V, J and clone size are taken as reported in that table, and D and trimming were inferred from the DNA itself. This sample gives 200,000 to 250,000 clones in total; roughly nine tenths of them show up just once. Approximately 1.2% of the sample lies in the top ten.

Comment on this clone: Its antigen remains undetermined. Per-base qualities were not stored, and no clone one base away is much larger.

Broad study findings and their caveats: How much clinical and demographic metadata was included differed by source and by participant, and the metadata was provided uncurated.

Including the terminal cysteine and phenylalanine, the CDR3 comprises 16 residues. Only the CDR3 part of the read is kept: 48 bases, read in frame from the first base. Sequences MDHEN (CDR1) and SYDVKM (CDR2) are obtained from the germline V gene. At the junction V is shortened by 2 bases and J by 3 bases, with 14 bases in between. Whole blood was collected in K2EDTA tubes by collaborating institutions according to the institutions' own protocols. Collaborator samples were shipped for TCRbeta analysis as frozen whole blood, isolated PBMCs, or DNA extracted from either sample type. Sequencing used peripheral blood. The sequence joins TRBV28 to TRBJ2-1; a confident D gene designation cannot be given. The clonotype originates from a man in his thirties or forties with acute or convalescent COVID-19. The base sequence is TGTGCCAGCAGTTTAGGTGGGCAGGTGTTCTACAATGAGCAGTTCTTC. Its translation reads: CASSLGGQVFYNEQFF.